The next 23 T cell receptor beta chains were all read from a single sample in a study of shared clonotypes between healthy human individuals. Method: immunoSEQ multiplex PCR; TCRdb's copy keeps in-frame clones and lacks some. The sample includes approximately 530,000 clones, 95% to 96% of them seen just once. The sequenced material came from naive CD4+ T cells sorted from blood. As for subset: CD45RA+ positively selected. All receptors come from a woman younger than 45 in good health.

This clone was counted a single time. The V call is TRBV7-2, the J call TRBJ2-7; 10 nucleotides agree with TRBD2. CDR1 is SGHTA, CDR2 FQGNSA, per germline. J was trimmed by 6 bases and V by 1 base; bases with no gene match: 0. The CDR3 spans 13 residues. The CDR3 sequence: CASSLEREGEQYF. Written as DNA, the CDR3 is TGTGCCAGCAGCTTAGAGCGGGAGGGCGAGCAGTACTTC.

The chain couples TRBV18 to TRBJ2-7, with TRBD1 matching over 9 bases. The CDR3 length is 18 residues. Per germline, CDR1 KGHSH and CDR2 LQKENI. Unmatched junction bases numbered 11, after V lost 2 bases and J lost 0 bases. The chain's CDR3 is CASSPNRAGTGTSYEQYF. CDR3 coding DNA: TGTGCCAGCTCACCAAATCGCGCCGGGACAGGGACCTCCTACGAGCAGTACTTC.

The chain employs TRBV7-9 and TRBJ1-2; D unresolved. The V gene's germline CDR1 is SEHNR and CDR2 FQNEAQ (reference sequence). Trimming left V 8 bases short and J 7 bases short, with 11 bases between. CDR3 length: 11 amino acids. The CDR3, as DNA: TGTGCCAGCGACATAGTCGGTGGCTACACCTTC. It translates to CASDIVGGYTF.

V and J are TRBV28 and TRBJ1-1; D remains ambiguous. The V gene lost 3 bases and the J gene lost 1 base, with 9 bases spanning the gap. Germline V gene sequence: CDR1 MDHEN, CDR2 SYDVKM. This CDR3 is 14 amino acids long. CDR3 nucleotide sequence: TGTGCCAGCAGTTTGACCAGGCAGAACACTGAAGCTTTCTTT. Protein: CASSLTRQNTEAFF.

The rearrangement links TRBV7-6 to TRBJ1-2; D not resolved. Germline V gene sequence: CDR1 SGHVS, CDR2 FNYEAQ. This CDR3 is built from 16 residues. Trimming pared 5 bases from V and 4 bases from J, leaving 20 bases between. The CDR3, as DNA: TGTGCCAGCAGCGCGGGAAGTAGGGCCCGATCCTATGGCTACACCTTC. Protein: CASSAGSRARSYGYTF.

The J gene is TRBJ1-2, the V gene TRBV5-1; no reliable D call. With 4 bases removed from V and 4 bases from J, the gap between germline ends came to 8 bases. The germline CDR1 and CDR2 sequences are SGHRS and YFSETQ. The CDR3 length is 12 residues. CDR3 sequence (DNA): TGCGCCAGCAGCCAGGAGGGCTATGGCTACACCTTC. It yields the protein CASSQEGYGYTF.

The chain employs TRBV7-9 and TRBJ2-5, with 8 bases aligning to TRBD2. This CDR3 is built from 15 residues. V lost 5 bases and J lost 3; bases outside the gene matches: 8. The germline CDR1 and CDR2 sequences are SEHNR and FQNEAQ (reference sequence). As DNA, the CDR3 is TGTGCCAGCAGCACGGGACTAGTTTGGGAAGAGACCCAGTACTTC. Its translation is CASSTGLVWEETQYF.

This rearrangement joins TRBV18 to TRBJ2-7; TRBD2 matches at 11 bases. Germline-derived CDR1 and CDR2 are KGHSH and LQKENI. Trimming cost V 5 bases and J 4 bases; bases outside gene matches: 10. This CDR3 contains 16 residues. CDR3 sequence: CASSSNPGLAEYEQYF. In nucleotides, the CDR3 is TGTGCCAGCTCATCGAACCCGGGACTAGCGGAGTACGAGCAGTACTTC.

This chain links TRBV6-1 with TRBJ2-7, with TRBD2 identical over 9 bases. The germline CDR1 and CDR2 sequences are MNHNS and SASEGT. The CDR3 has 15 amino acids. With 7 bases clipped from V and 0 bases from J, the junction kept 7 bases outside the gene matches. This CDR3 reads CASKRTSVVSYEQYF. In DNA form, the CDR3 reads TGTGCCAGCAAACGGACTAGCGTCGTCTCCTACGAGCAGTACTTC.

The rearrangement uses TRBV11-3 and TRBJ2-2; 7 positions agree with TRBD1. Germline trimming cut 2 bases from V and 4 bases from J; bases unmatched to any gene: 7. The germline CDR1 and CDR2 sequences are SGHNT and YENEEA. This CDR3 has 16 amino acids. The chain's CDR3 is CASSLSWDSSTGELFF. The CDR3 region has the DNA TGTGCCAGCAGCTTATCATGGGACAGCTCCACCGGGGAGCTGTTTTTT. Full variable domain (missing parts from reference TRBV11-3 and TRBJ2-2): EAGVVQSPRYKIIEKKQPVAFWCNPISGHNTLYWYLQNLGQGPELLIRYENEEAVDDSQLPKDRFSAERLKGVDSTLKIQPAELGDSAVYLCASSLSWDSSTGELFFGEGSRLTVL.

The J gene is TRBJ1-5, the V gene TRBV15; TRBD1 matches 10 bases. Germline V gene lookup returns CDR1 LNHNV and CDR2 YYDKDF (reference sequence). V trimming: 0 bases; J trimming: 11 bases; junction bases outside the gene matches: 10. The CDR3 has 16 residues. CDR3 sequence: CATSRDQGTGESAQHF. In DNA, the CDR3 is TGTGCCACCAGCAGAGATCAAGGGACAGGGGAATCAGCCCAGCATTTT.

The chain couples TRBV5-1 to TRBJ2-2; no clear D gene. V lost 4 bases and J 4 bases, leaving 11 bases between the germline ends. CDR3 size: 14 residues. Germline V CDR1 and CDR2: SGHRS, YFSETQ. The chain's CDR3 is CASSLQDLTGELFF. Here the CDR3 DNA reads TGCGCCAGCAGCCTACAAGACCTCACCGGGGAGCTGTTTTTT.

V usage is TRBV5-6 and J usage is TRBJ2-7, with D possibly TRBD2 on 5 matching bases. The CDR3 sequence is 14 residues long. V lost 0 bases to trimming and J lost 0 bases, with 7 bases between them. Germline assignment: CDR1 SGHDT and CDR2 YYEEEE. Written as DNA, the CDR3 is TGTGCCAGCAGCTTGGCGGGGAGCTCCTACGAGCAGTACTTC. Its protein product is CASSLAGSSYEQYF.

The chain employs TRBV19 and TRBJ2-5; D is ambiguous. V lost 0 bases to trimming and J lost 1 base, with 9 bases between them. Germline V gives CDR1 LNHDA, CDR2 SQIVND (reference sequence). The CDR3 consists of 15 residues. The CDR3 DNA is TGTGCCAGTAGTATAGATGGGCAGCTCCAAGAGACCCAGTACTTC. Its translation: CASSIDGQLQETQYF. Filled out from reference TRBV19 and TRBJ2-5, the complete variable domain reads DGGITQSPKYLFRKEGQNVTLSCEQNLNHDAMYWYRQDPGQGLRLIYYSQIVNDFQKGDIAEGYSVSREKKESFPLTVTSAQKNPTAFYLCASSIDGQLQETQYFGPGTRLLVL.

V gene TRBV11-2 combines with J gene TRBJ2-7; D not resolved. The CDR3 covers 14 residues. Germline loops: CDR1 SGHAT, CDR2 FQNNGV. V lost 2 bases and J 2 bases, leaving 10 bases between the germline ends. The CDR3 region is CASSLLSPTYEQYF. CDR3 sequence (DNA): TGTGCCAGCAGCTTACTGTCGCCCACCTACGAGCAGTACTTC. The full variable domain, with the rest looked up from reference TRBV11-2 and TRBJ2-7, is EAGVAQSPRYKIIEKRQSVAFWCNPISGHATLYWYQQILGQGPKLLIQFQNNGVVDDSQLPKDRFSAERLKGVDSTLKIQPAKLEDSAVYLCASSLLSPTYEQYFGPGTRLTVT.

In DNA form, the CDR3 reads TGTGCCAGCAGTTATACTACCGGACAGGGGCTAAATGAGCAGTTCTTC. Its translation: CASSYTTGQGLNEQFF. The rearrangement uses TRBV7-6 and TRBJ2-1; 9 nucleotides line up with TRBD1. Germline CDR1 is SGHVS and CDR2 is FNYEAQ. CDR3 length: 16 amino acids. The junction had 13 bases not matched to a gene; V was cut back by 6 bases and J by 7 bases.

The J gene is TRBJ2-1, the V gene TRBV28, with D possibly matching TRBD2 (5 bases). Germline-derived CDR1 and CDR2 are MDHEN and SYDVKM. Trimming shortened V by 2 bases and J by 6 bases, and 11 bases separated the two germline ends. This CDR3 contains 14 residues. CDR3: CASSLSGTSNEQFF. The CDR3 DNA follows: TGTGCCAGCAGTTTAAGTGGAACTAGCAATGAGCAGTTCTTC.

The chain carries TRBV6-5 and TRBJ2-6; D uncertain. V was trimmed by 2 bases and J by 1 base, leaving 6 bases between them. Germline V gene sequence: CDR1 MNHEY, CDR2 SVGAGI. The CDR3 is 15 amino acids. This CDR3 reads CASSYGRSGANVLTF. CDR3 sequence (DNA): TGTGCCAGCAGTTACGGACGGTCTGGGGCCAACGTCCTGACTTTC.

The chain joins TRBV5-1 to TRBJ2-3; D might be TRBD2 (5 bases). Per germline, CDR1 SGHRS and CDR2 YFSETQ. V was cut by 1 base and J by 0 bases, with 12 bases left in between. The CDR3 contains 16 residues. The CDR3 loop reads CASSLSMEASTDTQYF. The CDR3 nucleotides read TGCGCCAGCAGCTTGAGTATGGAGGCCAGCACAGATACGCAGTATTTT.

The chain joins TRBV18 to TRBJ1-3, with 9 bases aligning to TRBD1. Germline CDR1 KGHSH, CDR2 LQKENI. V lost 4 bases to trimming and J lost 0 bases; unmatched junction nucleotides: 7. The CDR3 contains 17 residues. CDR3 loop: CASSHRGQVNSGNTIYF. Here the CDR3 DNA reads TGTGCCAGCTCACACAGGGGGCAGGTCAACTCTGGAAACACCATATATTTT.

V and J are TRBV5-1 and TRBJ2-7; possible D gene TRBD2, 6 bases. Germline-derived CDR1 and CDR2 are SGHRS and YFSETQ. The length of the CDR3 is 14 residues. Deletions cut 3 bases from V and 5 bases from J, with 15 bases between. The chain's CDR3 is CASSSSGGNHEQYF. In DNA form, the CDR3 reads TGCGCCAGCAGCTCGTCGGGCGGGAACCACGAGCAGTACTTC.

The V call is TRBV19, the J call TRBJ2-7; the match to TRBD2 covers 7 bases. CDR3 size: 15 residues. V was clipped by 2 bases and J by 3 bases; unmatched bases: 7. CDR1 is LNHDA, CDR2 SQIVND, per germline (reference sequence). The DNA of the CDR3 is TGTGCCAGTAGTATACTCGGCGGGAGCGGCTACGAGCAGTACTTC. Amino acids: CASSILGGSGYEQYF.

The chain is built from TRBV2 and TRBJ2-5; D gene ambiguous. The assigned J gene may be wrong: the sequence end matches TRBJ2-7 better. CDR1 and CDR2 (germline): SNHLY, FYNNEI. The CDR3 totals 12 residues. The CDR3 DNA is TGTGCCAGCAGTTCTGACACCTACGAGCAGTACTTC. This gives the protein CASSSDTYEQYF.